The clone carrying this T cell receptor (beta chain) appeared a few times. This sample stems from a study of blood T cell repertoires in COVID-19. As for the study in general: Both acute and convalescent COVID-19 samples were obtained from the United States, Italy and Spain. Sources were T cells, B-cell-depleted T cells, or PBMCs; the material itself was cDNA or gDNA.

In the original workflow: Amplified reference gene primers provided the basis for estimating nucleated cell counts. Only in-frame clones appear in the TCRdb table, and some are missing; sequencing was by immunoSEQ multiplex PCR. The DNA was the basis for D and trimming; V, J and clone size are from that table. The data contain some 200,000 clones, about 91% of them singletons. Germline loops: CDR1 LGHDT, CDR2 YNNKEL (reference sequence). This CDR3 comprises 14 residues. V was cut by 3 bases and J by 1 base, with 9 bases left in between. Sequencing was carried out using peripheral blood. The TCR comes from a woman aged 40 to 49 with acute or convalescent COVID-19. This chain connects TRBV3-1 (or the pseudogene TRBV3-2) to TRBJ1-1; perhaps TRBD1 as D (5 bases). CDR3 nucleotides: TGTGCCAGCAGCCATAGGGGCACGAACACTGAAGCTTTCTTT. Translating gives CASSHRGTNTEAFF.